This entry is about one TCR beta chain. This entry comes from a study of early T cells in non-severe SARS-CoV-2 infection. V trimming: 0 bases; J trimming: 5 bases; junction bases outside the gene matches: 8. The germline CDR1 and CDR2 sequences are SGDLS and YYNGEE. There are 15 residues in the CDR3. Individual cDNA molecules received unique molecular identifiers. MiXCR, run by TCRdb on the 5' RACE reads, gives a single entry per CDR3 protein. The sample lists 70,000 to 95,000 distinct CDR3 sequences, about 11% occurring once. Sequenced sample: whole blood. The source of this sequence is an adult who was a healthcare worker with PCR-confirmed SARS-CoV-2 infection or an uninfected control (not recorded which). J is TRBJ2-7 and V is TRBV9, with TRBD1 matching 7 bases. The CDR3 protein is CASSVVSGGRDEQYF. The CDR3 DNA reads as TGTGCCAGCAGCGTAGTTTCAGGGGGACGAGACGAGCAGTACTTC.